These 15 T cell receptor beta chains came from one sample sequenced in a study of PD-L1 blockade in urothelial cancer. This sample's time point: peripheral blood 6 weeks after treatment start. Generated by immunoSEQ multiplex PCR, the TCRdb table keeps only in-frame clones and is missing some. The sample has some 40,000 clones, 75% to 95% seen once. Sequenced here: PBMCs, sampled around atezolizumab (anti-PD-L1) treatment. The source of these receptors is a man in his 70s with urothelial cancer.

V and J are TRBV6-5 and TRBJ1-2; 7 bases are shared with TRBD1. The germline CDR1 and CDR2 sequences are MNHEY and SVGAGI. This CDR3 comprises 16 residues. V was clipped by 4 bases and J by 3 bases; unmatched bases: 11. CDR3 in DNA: TGTGCCAGCAGTTCCCACCCCTGGGACAGTGACTATGGCTACACCTTC. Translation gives CASSSHPWDSDYGYTF.

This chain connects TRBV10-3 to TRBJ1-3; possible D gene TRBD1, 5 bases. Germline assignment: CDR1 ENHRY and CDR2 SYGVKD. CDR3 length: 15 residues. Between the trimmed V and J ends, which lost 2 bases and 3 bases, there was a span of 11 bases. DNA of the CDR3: TGTGCCATCAGTGAGCCGGGGGGGGTTGGAAACACCATATATTTT. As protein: CAISEPGGVGNTIYF.

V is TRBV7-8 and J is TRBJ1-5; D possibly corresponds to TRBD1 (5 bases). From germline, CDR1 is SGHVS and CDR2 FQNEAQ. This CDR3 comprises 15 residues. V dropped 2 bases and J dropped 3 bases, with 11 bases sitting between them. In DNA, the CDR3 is TGTGCCAGCAGCTTATATGGGGCAATCAATCAGCCCCAGCATTTT. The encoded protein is CASSLYGAINQPQHF.

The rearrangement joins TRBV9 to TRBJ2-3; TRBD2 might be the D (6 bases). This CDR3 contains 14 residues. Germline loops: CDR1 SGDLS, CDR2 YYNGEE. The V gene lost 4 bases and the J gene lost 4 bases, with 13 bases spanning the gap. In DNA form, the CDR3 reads TGTGCCAGCAGCTCGACTAGTGGTCCAGATACGCAGTATTTT. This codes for CASSSTSGPDTQYF.

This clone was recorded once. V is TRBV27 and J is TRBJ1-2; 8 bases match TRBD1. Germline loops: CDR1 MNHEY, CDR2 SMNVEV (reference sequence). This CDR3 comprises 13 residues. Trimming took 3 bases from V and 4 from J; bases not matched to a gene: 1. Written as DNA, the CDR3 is TGTGCCAGCAGTTTCACAGGGGGCTATGGCTACACCTTC. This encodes CASSFTGGYGYTF.

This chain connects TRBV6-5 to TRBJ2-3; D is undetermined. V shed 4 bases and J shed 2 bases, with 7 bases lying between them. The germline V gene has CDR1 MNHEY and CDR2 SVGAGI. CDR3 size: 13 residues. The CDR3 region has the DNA TGTGCCAGCAGTTCCGTGTACACAGATACGCAGTATTTT. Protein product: CASSSVYTDTQYF.

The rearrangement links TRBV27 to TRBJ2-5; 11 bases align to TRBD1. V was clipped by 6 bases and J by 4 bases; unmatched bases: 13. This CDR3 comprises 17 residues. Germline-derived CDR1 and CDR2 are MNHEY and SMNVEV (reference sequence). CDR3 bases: TGTGCCAGCAGCCCAACGGACAGGGGGCCTAAGGGAGAGACCCAGTACTTC. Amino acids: CASSPTDRGPKGETQYF.

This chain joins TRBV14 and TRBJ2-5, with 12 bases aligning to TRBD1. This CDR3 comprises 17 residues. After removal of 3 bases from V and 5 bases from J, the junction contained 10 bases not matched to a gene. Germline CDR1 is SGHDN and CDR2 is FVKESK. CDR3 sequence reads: CASSQRPGQGAWETQYF. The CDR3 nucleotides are TGTGCCAGCAGCCAGAGACCGGGACAGGGGGCGTGGGAGACCCAGTACTTC. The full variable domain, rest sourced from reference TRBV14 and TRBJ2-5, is EAGVTQFPSHSVIEKGQTVTLRCDPISGHDNLYWYRRVMGKEIKFLLHFVKESKQDESGMPNNRFLAERTGGTYSTLKVQPAELEDSGVYFCASSQRPGQGAWETQYFGPGTRLLVL.

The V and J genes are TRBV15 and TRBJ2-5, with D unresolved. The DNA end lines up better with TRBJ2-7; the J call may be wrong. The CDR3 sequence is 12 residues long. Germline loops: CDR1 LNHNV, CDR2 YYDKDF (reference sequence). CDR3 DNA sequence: TGTGCCACCAGCAGAGATAACTACGAGCAGTACTTC. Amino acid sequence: CATSRDNYEQYF.

CDR3 sequence (DNA): TGTGCCAGCAGCCCCGACCGGGGGGGCGAGCAGTACTTC. Amino acid sequence: CASSPDRGGEQYF. The rearrangement uses TRBV5-4 and TRBJ2-7; 8 nucleotides line up with TRBD2. This CDR3 contains 13 residues. Per the germline V gene, CDR1 is SGHNT and CDR2 is YYREEE (reference sequence). After removal of 4 bases from V and 6 bases from J, the junction contained 6 bases not matched to a gene.

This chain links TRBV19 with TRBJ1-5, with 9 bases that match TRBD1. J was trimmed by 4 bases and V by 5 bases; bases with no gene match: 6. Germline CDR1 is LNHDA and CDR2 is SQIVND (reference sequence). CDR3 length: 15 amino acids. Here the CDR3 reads CASSGGQGMNQPQHF. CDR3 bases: TGTGCCAGTAGTGGGGGACAGGGTATGAATCAGCCCCAGCATTTT.

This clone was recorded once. The CDR3 nucleotides are TGTGCCAGCAGTGCAACTCTCTTACACAATGAGCAGTTCTTC. Its protein product is CASSATLLHNEQFF. J is TRBJ2-1 and V is TRBV19; no definite D call. The ends were cut back, 9 bases at V and 5 bases at J, with 17 bases in the middle. The CDR3 is made up of 14 amino acids. Germline V gene lookup returns CDR1 LNHDA and CDR2 SQIVND (reference sequence).

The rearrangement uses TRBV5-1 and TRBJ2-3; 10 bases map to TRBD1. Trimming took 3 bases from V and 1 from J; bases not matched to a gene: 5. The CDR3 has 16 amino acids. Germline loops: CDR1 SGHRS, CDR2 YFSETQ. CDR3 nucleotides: TGCGCCAGCAGCTCCGGGACAGGGGTACGCACAGATACGCAGTATTTT. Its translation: CASSSGTGVRTDTQYF.

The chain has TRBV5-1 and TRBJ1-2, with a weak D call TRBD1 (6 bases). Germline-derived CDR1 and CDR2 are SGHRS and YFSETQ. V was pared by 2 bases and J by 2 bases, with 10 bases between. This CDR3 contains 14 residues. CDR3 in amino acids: CASSLNTGNYGYTF. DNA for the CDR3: TGCGCCAGCAGCTTAAACACAGGGAACTATGGCTACACCTTC.

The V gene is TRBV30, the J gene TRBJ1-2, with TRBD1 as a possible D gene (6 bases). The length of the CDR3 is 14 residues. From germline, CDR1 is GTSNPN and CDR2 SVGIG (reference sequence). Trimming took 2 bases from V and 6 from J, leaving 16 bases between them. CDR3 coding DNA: TGTGCCTGGAGTCCCCTACAGGGAAGGAATGGCTACACCTTC. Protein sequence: CAWSPLQGRNGYTF. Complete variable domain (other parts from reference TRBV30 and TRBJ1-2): SQTIHQWPATLVQPVGSPLSLECTVEGTSNPNLYWYRQAAGRGLQLLFYSVGIGQISSEVPQNLSASRPQDRQFILSSKKLLLSDSGFYLCAWSPLQGRNGYTFGSGTRLTVV.